The rows below give T cell receptor beta chains drawn from one sample of a study of blood T cell repertoires in COVID-19. The method was immunoSEQ multiplex PCR; TCRdb's version includes in-frame clones alone and lacks a portion of them. The sample comprises about 300,000 clones, approximately 88% of which are singletons, and under 7.5% rests with the top ten. The source material was peripheral blood. All receptors come from a man younger than 35 who had recovered from COVID-19. The CDR3 runs from the conserved cysteine through the conserved F or W. Each record gives: J gene, D gene, V gene, CDR3 DNA, CDR3 protein. A D gene is named only where the DNA matches it firmly.

>TRBJ1-2|-|TRBV6-5
TGTGCCAGCAGTACTGACGGGTATAACTATGGCTACACCTTC
CASSTDGYNYGYTF
>TRBJ2-1|-|TRBV12-3/TRBV12-4
TGTGCCAGCAGAGGACTCATTTACAATGAGCAGTTCTTC
CASRGLIYNEQFF
>TRBJ2-1|-|TRBV4-3
TGCGCCAGCAGCCAAGATTTCGGACAGCTCAATGAGCAGTTCTTC
CASSQDFGQLNEQFF
>TRBJ1-4|TRBD1|TRBV27
TGTGCCAGCAGTTACGGACAGGTGAATGAAAAACTGTTTTTT
CASSYGQVNEKLFF
>TRBJ2-6|-|TRBV18
TGTGCCAGCTCACCATTTGGCTTTGCGACAGTTGACTCTGGGGCCAACGTCCTGACTTTC
CASSPFGFATVDSGANVLTF
>TRBJ2-1|-|TRBV5-1
TGCGCCAGCAGCGATTGGGGGGACAATGAGCAGTTCTTC
CASSDWGDNEQFF
>TRBJ2-1|TRBD2|TRBV24-1
TGTGCCACCAGTGACCACCATGGGGGGGTAAATGAGCAGTTCTTC
CATSDHHGGVNEQFF
>TRBJ2-5|-|TRBV9
TGTGCCAGCAGCGGTGGGAATGGGGGCCAGGAGACCCAGTACTTC
CASSGGNGGQETQYF
>TRBJ2-5|TRBD2|TRBV3-1/TRBV3-2
TGTGCCAGCAGCCCCGGGACTAGCGGAGGAGAGACCCAGTACTTC
CASSPGTSGGETQYF
>TRBJ1-1|-|TRBV4-2
TGTGCCAGCAGCCAAGAGGCCCAGGGAACTATGAACACTGAAGCTTTCTTT
CASSQEAQGTMNTEAFF
>TRBJ1-5|-|TRBV10-3
TGTGCCATCAGTGGAGGGAGTTTAGGTCAGCCCCAGCATTTT
CAISGGSLGQPQHF
>TRBJ2-7|TRBD2|TRBV7-2
TGTGCCAGCAGCTTTTTGTCGGGGGGGGAGCAGTACTTC
CASSFLSGGEQYF
>TRBJ2-5|-|TRBV9
TGTGCCAGCAGCGTAGGGGTAGCTGGGGGGGAGACCCAGTACTTC
CASSVGVAGGETQYF
>TRBJ2-2|TRBD1|TRBV3-1/TRBV3-2
TGTGCCAGCAGCGTCGGGACAGACTACACCGGGGAGCTGTTTTTT
CASSVGTDYTGELFF
>TRBJ2-1|-|TRBV29-1
TGCAGCGTTGAATACAGGTACAATGAGCAGTTCTTC
CSVEYRYNEQFF